These T cell receptor beta chains were read from a single sample in a study of control samples from healthy donors and cancer patients. Sequencing was performed with immunoSEQ multiplex PCR; in TCRdb, only in-frame clones are kept and a portion is missing. This sample has some 410,000 clones, with around 90% found just once. Sequenced material: PBMCs. Source of these receptors: a man in his forties or fifties with head and neck cancer. CDR3s include the opening cysteine and the closing phenylalanine or tryptophan. A D gene is named only where the DNA matches it firmly. Some rows have no size entry. The others give once, few or many, or a class for an expanded clone.

TRBJ2-7	.	TRBV7-2	.	CASSLAGDSYEQYF	TGTGCCAGCAGCTTAGCCGGCGACTCCTACGAGCAGTACTTC
TRBJ2-7	.	TRBV27	TRBD1	CASSLGTGVYEQYF	TGTGCCAGCAGTTTGGGGACAGGGGTCTACGAGCAGTACTTC
TRBJ2-1	.	TRBV9	.	CASSVVGTLADEQFF	TGTGCCAGCAGCGTAGTTGGGACCTTGGCGGATGAGCAGTTCTTC
TRBJ2-5	.	TRBV7-8	.	CASSLKEAETQYF	TGTGCCAGCAGCTTGAAGGAGGCGGAGACCCAGTACTTC
TRBJ2-7	.	TRBV18	.	CASSPGPRPYEQYF	TGTGCCAGCTCACCTGGGCCTAGGCCCTACGAGCAGTACTTC
TRBJ2-7	.	TRBV5-6	TRBD1	CASSRGQGRTYEQYF	TGTGCCAGCAGCCGCGGACAGGGGCGTACCTACGAGCAGTACTTC
TRBJ1-1	.	TRBV5-1	.	CASSLSALDTEAFF	TGCGCCAGCAGCTTGTCCGCACTAGACACTGAAGCTTTCTTT
TRBJ2-4	.	TRBV5-1	.	CASSRGRESPIQYF	TGCGCCAGCAGCAGGGGACGTGAGTCACCCATTCAGTACTTC
TRBJ1-3	.	TRBV11-3	.	CASSLGAGNTIYF	TGTGCCAGCAGCTTGGGAGCTGGAAACACCATATATTTT
TRBJ1-5	.	TRBV7-2	.	CASSLRTLNQPQHF	TGTGCCAGCAGCTTAAGGACCCTCAATCAGCCCCAGCATTTT
TRBJ1-6	.	TRBV19	TRBD1	CASSGQGVNSPLHF	TGTGCCAGTAGCGGACAGGGGGTTAATTCACCCCTCCACTTT
TRBJ2-1	.	TRBV21-1	.	CASSILAGIYNEQFF	TGTGCCAGCAGCATACTAGCGGGGATTTACAATGAGCAGTTCTTC
TRBJ1-2	.	TRBV5-8	.	CASRPRRADSYGYTF	TGTGCCAGCAGACCCCGCCGTGCGGACAGCTATGGCTACACCTTC
TRBJ2-2	.	TRBV2	.	CASNEGRGELFF	TGTGCCAGCAACGAGGGCAGGGGGGAGCTGTTTTTT
TRBJ1-1	.	TRBV6-2/TRBV6-3	.	CASSYRDGVEAFF	TGTGCCAGCAGTTACCGGGACGGGGTTGAAGCTTTCTTT
TRBJ2-7	.	TRBV15	TRBD2	CATSKLLASINYEQYF	TGTGCCACCAGCAAGTTACTAGCGTCGATTAACTACGAGCAGTACTTC
TRBJ2-7	.	TRBV27	.	CASSFGRVTSYEQYF	TGTGCCAGCAGTTTCGGCAGAGTTACCTCCTACGAGCAGTACTTC
TRBJ1-5	.	TRBV2	.	CASSEGYSENQPQHF	TGTGCCAGCAGTGAAGGGTACTCAGAGAATCAGCCCCAGCATTTT
TRBJ1-3	.	TRBV5-8	.	CASSSRGTISGNTIYF	TGTGCCAGCAGCTCCCGAGGGACCATCTCTGGAAACACCATATATTTT
TRBJ1-4	few	TRBV27	.	CASSLGGVNEKLFF	TGTGCCAGCAGTTTAGGGGGGGTGAATGAAAAACTGTTTTTT
TRBJ2-7	.	TRBV15	.	CATSRELEGSYEQYF	TGTGCCACCAGCAGAGAGTTGGAGGGATCCTACGAGCAGTACTTC
TRBJ2-7	.	TRBV29-1	TRBD1	CSVADRGYEQYF	TGCAGCGTTGCGGACAGGGGCTACGAGCAGTACTTC
TRBJ1-3	.	TRBV6-5	.	CASSRATASGNTIYF	TGTGCCAGCAGTCGGGCCACAGCCTCTGGAAACACCATATATTTT
TRBJ2-7	.	TRBV27	TRBD2	CASMGLAGGGSEQYF	TGTGCCAGCATGGGGCTAGCGGGAGGAGGAAGCGAGCAGTACTTC
TRBJ2-3	.	TRBV11-3	.	CASSAGRQGGADTQYF	TGTGCCAGCAGCGCAGGCCGGCAGGGAGGCGCAGATACGCAGTATTTT